This T cell receptor beta chain was identified during a study of CD8+CD57+ T cells in acquired aplastic anemia. About the research overall: Sorted CD4+ and CD8+ cell DNA averaged roughly 3.2 ug. Findings and caveats of the study: CD8+ Simpson's diversity showed no significant patient-control difference. Between patients and controls, around 27 CD8+ CDR3 sequences were found in common.

All sequencing subjects had displayed CD8+CD57+ cell expansion on flow cytometry. Note on this clonotype: What it binds is unknown.

Genomic DNA constituted the template upon which TCR beta VDJ and CDR3 profiling was performed. TCRdb called the reads again in MiXCR, with one record for every CDR3 protein. Among 120,000 or so distinct CDR3 sequences listed, almost 40% were seen once. Trimming removed 5 bases from V and 6 bases from J; junction bases left unmatched: 8. The germline gives CDR1 LNHDA, CDR2 SQIVND (reference sequence). The CDR3 totals 15 residues. The V call is TRBV19, the J call TRBJ1-5, with 9 bases fitting TRBD1. Source material: sorted CD4+, CD8+, or CD8+CD57+ T cells (not recorded which) from PBMCs. This receptor was identified in a human donor with aplastic anemia. The DNA of the CDR3 is TGTGCCAGTAGTCTGTCCGGGACAGGGAGTCAGCCCCAGCATTTT. Encoded protein: CASSLSGTGSQPQHF. The variable domain in full, with the rest retrieved from reference TRBV19 and TRBJ1-5, is DGGITQSPKYLFRKEGQNVTLSCEQNLNHDAMYWYRQDPGQGLRLIYYSQIVNDFQKGDIAEGYSVSREKKESFPLTVTSAQKNPTAFYLCASSLSGTGSQPQHFGDGTRLSIL.